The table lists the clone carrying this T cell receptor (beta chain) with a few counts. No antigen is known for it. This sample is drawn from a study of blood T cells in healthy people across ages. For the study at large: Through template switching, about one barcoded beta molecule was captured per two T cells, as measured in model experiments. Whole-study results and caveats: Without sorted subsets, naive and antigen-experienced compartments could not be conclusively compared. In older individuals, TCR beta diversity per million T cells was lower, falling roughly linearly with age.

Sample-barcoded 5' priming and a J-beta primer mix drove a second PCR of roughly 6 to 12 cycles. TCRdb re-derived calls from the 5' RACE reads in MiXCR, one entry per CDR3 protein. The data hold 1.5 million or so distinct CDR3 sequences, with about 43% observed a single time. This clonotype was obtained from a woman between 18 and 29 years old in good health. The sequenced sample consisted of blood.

CDR3 coding DNA: TGCGCCAGCAGCCAAGATTGGGGGGACCCACCCTATGGCTACACCTTC. It translates to CASSQDWGDPPYGYTF. The chain recombines TRBV4-1 with TRBJ1-2; TRBD1 is a possible D gene (5 bases). The CDR3 consists of 16 residues. CDR1 and CDR2 (germline): MGHRA, YSYEKL. The V gene lost 0 bases and the J gene lost 4 bases, with 15 bases spanning the gap.